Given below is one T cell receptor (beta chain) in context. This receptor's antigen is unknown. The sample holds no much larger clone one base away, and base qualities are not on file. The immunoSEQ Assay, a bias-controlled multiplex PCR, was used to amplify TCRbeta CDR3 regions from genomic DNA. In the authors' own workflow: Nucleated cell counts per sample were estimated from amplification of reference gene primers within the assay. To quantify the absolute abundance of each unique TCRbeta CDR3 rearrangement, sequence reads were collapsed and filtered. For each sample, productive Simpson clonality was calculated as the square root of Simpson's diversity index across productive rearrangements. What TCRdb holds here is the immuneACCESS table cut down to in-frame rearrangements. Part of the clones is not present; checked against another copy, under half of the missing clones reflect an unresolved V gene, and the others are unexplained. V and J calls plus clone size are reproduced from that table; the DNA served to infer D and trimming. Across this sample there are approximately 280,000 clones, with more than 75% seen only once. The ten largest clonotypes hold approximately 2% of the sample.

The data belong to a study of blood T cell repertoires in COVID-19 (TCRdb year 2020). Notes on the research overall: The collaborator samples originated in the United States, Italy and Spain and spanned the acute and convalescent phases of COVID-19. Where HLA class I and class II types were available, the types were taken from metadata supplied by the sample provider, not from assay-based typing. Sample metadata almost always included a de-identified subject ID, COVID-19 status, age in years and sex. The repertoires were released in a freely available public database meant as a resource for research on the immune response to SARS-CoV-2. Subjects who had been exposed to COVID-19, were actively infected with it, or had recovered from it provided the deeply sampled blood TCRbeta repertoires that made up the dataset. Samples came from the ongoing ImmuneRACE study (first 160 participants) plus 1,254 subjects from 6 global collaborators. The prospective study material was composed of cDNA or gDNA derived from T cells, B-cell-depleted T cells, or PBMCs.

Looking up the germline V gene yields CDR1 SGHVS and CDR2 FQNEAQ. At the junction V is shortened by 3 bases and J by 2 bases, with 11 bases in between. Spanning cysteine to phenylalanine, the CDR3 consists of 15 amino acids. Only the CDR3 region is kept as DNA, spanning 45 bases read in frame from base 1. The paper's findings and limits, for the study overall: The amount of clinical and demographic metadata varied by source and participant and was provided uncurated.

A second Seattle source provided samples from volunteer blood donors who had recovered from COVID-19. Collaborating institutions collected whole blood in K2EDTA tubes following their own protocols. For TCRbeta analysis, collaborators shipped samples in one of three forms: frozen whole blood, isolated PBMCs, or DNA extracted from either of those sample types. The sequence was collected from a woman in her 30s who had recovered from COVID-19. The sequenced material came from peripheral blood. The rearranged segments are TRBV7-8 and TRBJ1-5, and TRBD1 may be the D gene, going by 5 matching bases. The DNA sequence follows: TGTGCCAGCAGCTTGGGGCAGGCGGGCAATCAGCCCCAGCATTTT. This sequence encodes CASSLGQAGNQPQHF.